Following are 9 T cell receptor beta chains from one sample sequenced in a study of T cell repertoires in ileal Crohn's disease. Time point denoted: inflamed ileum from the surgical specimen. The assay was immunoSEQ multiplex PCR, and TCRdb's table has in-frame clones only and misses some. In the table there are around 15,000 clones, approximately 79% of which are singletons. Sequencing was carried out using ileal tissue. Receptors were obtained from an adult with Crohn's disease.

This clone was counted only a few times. The CDR3 DNA follows: TGTGCCAGCAGCCTGACCGGGACAGGGAATTCACCCCTCCACTTT. Its translation: CASSLTGTGNSPLHF. The V call is TRBV5-6, the J call TRBJ1-6; 9 nucleotides align to TRBD1. Germline V gives CDR1 SGHDT, CDR2 YYEEEE. CDR3 size: 15 residues. With V trimmed by 4 bases and J by 7 bases, 6 bases remained unmatched. The variable domain in full, with the rest retrieved from reference TRBV5-6 and TRBJ1-6, is DAGVTQSPTHLIKTRGQQVTLRCSPKSGHDTVSWYQQALGQGPQFIFQYYEEEERQRGNFPDRFSGHQFPNYSSELNVNALLLGDSALYLCASSLTGTGNSPLHFGNGTRLTVT.

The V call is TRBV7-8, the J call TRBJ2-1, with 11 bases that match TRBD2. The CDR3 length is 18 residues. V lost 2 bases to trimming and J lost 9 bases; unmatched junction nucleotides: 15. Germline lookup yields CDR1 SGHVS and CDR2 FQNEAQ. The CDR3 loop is CASSLRTIAGGHQREQFF. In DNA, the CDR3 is TGTGCCAGCAGCTTACGCACGATAGCGGGGGGGCACCAACGTGAGCAGTTCTTC.

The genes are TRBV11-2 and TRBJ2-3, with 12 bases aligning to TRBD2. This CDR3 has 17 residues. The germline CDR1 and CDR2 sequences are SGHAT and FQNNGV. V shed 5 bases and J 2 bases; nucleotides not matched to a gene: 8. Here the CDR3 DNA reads TGTGCCAGCAGCGCATCTAGCGGGGGGGATCCCACAGATACGCAGTATTTT. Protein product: CASSASSGGDPTDTQYF.

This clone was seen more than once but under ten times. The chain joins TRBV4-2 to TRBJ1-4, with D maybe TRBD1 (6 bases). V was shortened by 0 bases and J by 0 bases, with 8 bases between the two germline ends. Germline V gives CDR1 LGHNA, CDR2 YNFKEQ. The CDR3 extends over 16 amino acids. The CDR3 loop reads CASSQETGSTNEKLFF. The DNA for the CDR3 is TGTGCCAGCAGCCAAGAGACAGGTTCAACTAATGAAAAACTGTTTTTT.

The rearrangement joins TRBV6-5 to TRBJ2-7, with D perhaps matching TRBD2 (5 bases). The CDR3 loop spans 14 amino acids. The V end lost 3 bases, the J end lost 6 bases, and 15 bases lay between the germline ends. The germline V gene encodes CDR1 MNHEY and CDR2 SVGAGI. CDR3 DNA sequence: TGTGCCAGCAGTTATACCCGGGGTCTATCCGAGCAGTACTTC. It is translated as CASSYTRGLSEQYF.

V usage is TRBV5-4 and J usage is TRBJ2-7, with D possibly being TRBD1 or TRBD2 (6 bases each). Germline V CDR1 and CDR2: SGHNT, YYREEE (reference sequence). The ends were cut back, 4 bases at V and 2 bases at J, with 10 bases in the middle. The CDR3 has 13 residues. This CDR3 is CASSPGAPYEQYF. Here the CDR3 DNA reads TGTGCCAGCAGCCCGGGGGCGCCCTACGAGCAGTACTTC.

CDR3 in DNA: TGTGCCACCAGTTTGCGGGACGGACCCTACGAGCAGTACTTC. Translated: CATSLRDGPYEQYF. V is TRBV15 and J is TRBJ2-7; D perhaps matches TRBD2 (6 bases). This CDR3 is built from 14 residues. Germline lookup yields CDR1 LNHNV and CDR2 YYDKDF (reference sequence). V lost 6 bases and J 2 bases, leaving 14 bases between the germline ends.

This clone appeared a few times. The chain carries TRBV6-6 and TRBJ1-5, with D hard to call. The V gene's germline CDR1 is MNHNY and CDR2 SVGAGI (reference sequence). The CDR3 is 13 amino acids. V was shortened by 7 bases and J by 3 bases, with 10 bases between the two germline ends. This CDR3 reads CASTPVANQPQHF. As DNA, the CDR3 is TGTGCCAGCACCCCAGTCGCCAATCAGCCCCAGCATTTT.

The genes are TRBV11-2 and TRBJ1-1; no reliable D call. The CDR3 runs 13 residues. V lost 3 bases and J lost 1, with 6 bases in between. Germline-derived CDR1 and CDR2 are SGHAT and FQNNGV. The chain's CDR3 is CASSFLQNTEAFF. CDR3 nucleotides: TGTGCCAGCAGCTTTCTACAGAACACTGAAGCTTTCTTT.